Shown below are 15 T cell receptor beta chains from a single sample sequenced in a study of T-cell reconstitution after alpha-beta-depleted transplantation in children. Unique molecular identifiers featured in how the TCRbeta library was prepared. TCRdb fed the PCR reads into MiXCR, producing one record per CDR3 protein. The table lists roughly 500,000 distinct CDR3 sequences, roughly 18% of them singletons. The material sequenced was PBMCs from the stem cell graft donor, taken from the stem cell graft. Receptors originate from a human donor who donated a stem cell graft to a child with acute lymphoblastic leukemia.

In its sample, this clonotype was seen a few times. The rearrangement uses TRBV3-1 and TRBJ2-1; TRBD2 aligns across 12 bases. Germline loops: CDR1 LGHDT, CDR2 YNNKEL (reference sequence). The CDR3 is 18 amino acids. With 3 bases clipped from V and 3 bases from J, the junction kept 9 bases outside the gene matches. In nucleotides, the CDR3 is TGTGCCAGCAGCCAGTTAGCTAGCGGGAGGGCCGGCTACAATGAGCAGTTCTTC. It encodes CASSQLASGRAGYNEQFF.

In its sample, this clonotype was seen a few times. The chain couples TRBV29-1 to TRBJ2-7; 7 nucleotides agree with TRBD2. Losses at the gene ends were 0 bases for V and 0 bases for J; bases not matched to a gene: 2. This CDR3 contains 14 residues. Germline lookup yields CDR1 SQVTM and CDR2 ANQGSEA. The CDR3 bases are TGCAGCGTTGAAGACGGGGGGAGCTCCTACGAGCAGTACTTC. It translates to CSVEDGGSSYEQYF.

The chain recombines TRBV24-1 with TRBJ2-2, with D perhaps TRBD2 (6 bases). The CDR3 sequence is 17 residues long. CDR1 is KGHDR and CDR2 is SFDVKD in the germline V gene. Trimming took 8 bases from V and 1 from J, leaving 19 bases between them. CDR3 loop: CATNDRETTLNTGELFF. The CDR3, as DNA: TGTGCCACCAATGACCGGGAGACTACGTTGAACACCGGGGAGCTGTTTTTT.

This clonotype was seen many times. The chain combines TRBV27 with TRBJ2-7; D is ambiguous. The V and J ends lost 2 bases and 7 bases respectively, with 12 bases between them. Germline CDR1 and CDR2: MNHEY and SMNVEV (reference sequence). The CDR3 sequence is 13 residues long. The CDR3 spells CASSLIEFGEQYF. CDR3 in DNA: TGTGCCAGCAGTTTAATCGAGTTTGGTGAGCAGTACTTC.

This clonotype was counted a few times. The J gene is TRBJ1-4, the V gene TRBV5-1, with 7 nucleotides matching TRBD1. The CDR3 has 17 amino acids. Germline loops: CDR1 SGHRS, CDR2 YFSETQ. V gave up 0 bases and J gave up 5 bases; unmatched junction bases: 10. Here the CDR3 DNA reads TGCGCCAGCAGCTTGGGCCCTGAGGGACAGACAAATGAAAAACTGTTTTTT. As protein: CASSLGPEGQTNEKLFF.

This chain joins TRBV9 and TRBJ2-4, with a possible D match to TRBD2 (6 bases). Germline V CDR1 and CDR2: SGDLS, YYNGEE. The CDR3 is made up of 16 amino acids. V shed 4 bases and J shed 0 bases, with 14 bases lying between them. CDR3 DNA: TGTGCCAGCAGCCCCGGGCGGGGTCTAGCCAAAAACATTCAGTACTTC. Translated, it gives CASSPGRGLAKNIQYF.

This clonotype turned up a few times. The chain links TRBV5-1 to TRBJ1-1; D possibly corresponds to TRBD1 (6 bases). The V end was cut by 0 bases, the J end by 5 bases, with 17 bases between. CDR1 and CDR2 from the germline V gene are SGHRS and YFSETQ. CDR3 length: 16 amino acids. The DNA of the CDR3 is TGCGCCAGCAGCTTGGCACCAGCAGGGGTGGGGACTGAAGCTTTCTTT. This codes for CASSLAPAGVGTEAFF.

This chain uses TRBV27 with TRBJ2-7; 11 bases line up with TRBD2. The V segment lost 5 bases and the J segment 3 bases; nucleotides outside the gene matches: 3. The CDR3 is 14 amino acids. In germline, CDR1 is MNHEY, CDR2 SMNVEV (reference sequence). Here the CDR3 reads CASSAGLAVYEQYF. The DNA of the CDR3 is TGTGCCAGCAGTGCGGGACTAGCGGTCTACGAGCAGTACTTC.

As for this clonotype: One junction end disagrees with the germline gene, perhaps due to a read error. The V call is TRBV20-1, the J call TRBJ1-1; 11 nucleotides agree with TRBD1. Germline V gives CDR1 DFQATT, CDR2 SNEGSKA (reference sequence). The CDR3 runs 14 residues. The CDR3 is CSAREEDRGRGAFF. For the CDR3, the DNA is TGCAGTGCTCGAGAGGAGGACAGGGGGCGCGGAGCTTTCTTT.

The chain uses TRBV5-1 and TRBJ2-7; D is unresolved. CDR3 size: 14 residues. The germline V gene has CDR1 SGHRS and CDR2 YFSETQ. Trimming pared 3 bases from V and 5 bases from J, leaving 15 bases between. The CDR3 coding sequence is TGCGCCAGCAGCTCTCCTGGACGGTTCAACGAGCAGTACTTC. It is translated as CASSSPGRFNEQYF.

V gene TRBV7-2 combines with J gene TRBJ2-7, with a tentative D call TRBD2 (5 bases). The CDR3 covers 16 residues. CDR1 is SGHTA and CDR2 is FQGNSA in the germline V gene. With 1 base removed from V and 2 bases from J, the gap between germline ends came to 15 bases. The CDR3 spells CASSLGTGFEPYEQYF. In DNA, the CDR3 is TGTGCCAGCAGCTTAGGGACTGGATTCGAGCCCTACGAGCAGTACTTC.

This clonotype was detected only a few times. The CDR3 here is CASGTGAEISQYF. CDR3 DNA sequence: TGTGCCTCAGGCACAGGGGCCGAAATTAGTCAGTACTTC. The chain employs TRBV12-3 or TRBV12-4 and TRBJ2-4; 7 nucleotides align to TRBD1. V shed 11 bases, J shed 12 bases, and the junction held 16 bases outside the gene matches. This CDR3 is 13 amino acids long.

The chain carries TRBV20-1 and TRBJ2-7, with 8 bases aligning to TRBD2. Losses at the gene ends were 6 bases for V and 4 bases for J; bases not matched to a gene: 5. CDR3 length equals 12 residues. CDR1 and CDR2 from the germline V gene are DFQATT and SNEGSKA (reference sequence). The CDR3 sequence: CSAFSGNYEQYF. The CDR3 coding sequence is TGCAGTGCCTTTAGCGGGAATTACGAGCAGTACTTC.

The chain has TRBV5-6 and TRBJ1-2; TRBD1 might be the D (5 bases). This CDR3 is built from 17 residues. CDR1 SGHDT and CDR2 YYEEEE come from the germline V gene. V lost 2 bases, J lost 0 bases, and 17 bases lay in between. DNA for the CDR3: TGTGCCAGCAGCTTTGGTATTGCTGCCAGGGCTAACTATGGCTACACCTTC. Amino acid sequence: CASSFGIAARANYGYTF.

This clonotype was seen a few times. The V gene is TRBV21-1, the J gene TRBJ2-2; TRBD1, as called in the table, went unchecked against the DNA. TRBV21-1 is listed as a pseudogene. This CDR3 spans 16 amino acids. CDR3 sequence: CASRITGGRNTGELFF. The CDR3 DNA is TGTGCCAGCAGAATCACAGGGGGCCGGAACACCGGGGAGCTGTTTTTT.